This entry features one T cell receptor (beta chain) sequence. This sample stems from a study of OX40 agonist ivuxolimab in advanced cancers. Assay used: immunoSEQ multiplex PCR; TCRdb lists only in-frame clones, some missing. The sample holds about 45,000 clones; less than 90% are singletons and the top ten take 9% to 14%. Germline lookup yields CDR1 MNHEY and CDR2 SVGAGI. This CDR3 region has 15 residues. V gave up 6 bases and J gave up 7 bases; unmatched junction bases: 6. This sequence was found in an adult with an advanced solid tumor such as melanoma, head and neck, liver or kidney cancer. The rearrangement links TRBV6-5 to TRBJ2-1, with TRBD2 identical over 13 bases. The sequencing here drew on CD4+ or CD8+ T cells sorted from blood, taken in a trial of the OX40 agonist ivuxolimab. The DNA for the CDR3 is TGTGCCAGCAGACAGACTAGCGGGGGGTATAATGAGCAGTTCTTC. This sequence encodes CASRQTSGGYNEQFF.